A single sample is the source of the 12 T cell receptor beta chains below, sequenced in a study of identical twins. MiXCR, run by TCRdb on the 5' RACE reads, gives a single entry per CDR3 protein. The table has about 890,000 distinct CDR3 sequences, roughly an eighth seen once. This sample also appeared in a second study, on yellow fever vaccine responses in identical twins.

The sample was PBMCs. The source is a woman aged 18-29 years in good health.

This clonotype was observed a handful of times. The V call is TRBV6-5, the J call TRBJ2-3, with D perhaps TRBD2 (6 bases). This CDR3 spans 16 amino acids. The V end was cut by 3 bases, the J end by 5 bases, with 18 bases between. CDR1 is MNHEY, CDR2 SVGAGI, per germline. The CDR3 reads CASSYPFGGLKDTQYF. The CDR3 nucleotides read TGTGCCAGCAGTTATCCGTTTGGGGGACTGAAAGATACGCAGTATTTT.

The CDR3 DNA is TGTGCCAGCAGCGTTGGGACAGGGGTAGGCACCGGGGAGCTGTTTTTT. This sequence encodes CASSVGTGVGTGELFF. The V and J genes are TRBV9 and TRBJ2-2; 10 bases are a match to TRBD1. This CDR3 spans 16 amino acids. Trimming removed 2 bases from V and 4 bases from J; junction bases left unmatched: 5. The germline V gene has CDR1 SGDLS and CDR2 YYNGEE. The whole variable domain, remainder taken from reference TRBV9 and TRBJ2-2, is DSGVTQTPKHLITATGQRVTLRCSPRSGDLSVYWYQQSLDQGLQFLIQYYNGEERAKGNILERFSAQQFPDLHSELNLSSLELGDSALYFCASSVGTGVGTGELFFGEGSRLTVL.

The chain uses TRBV20-1 and TRBJ2-5, with a possible D match to TRBD1 (6 bases). Germline CDR1 reads DFQATT; CDR2 reads SNEGSKA (reference sequence). Trimming pared 3 bases from V and 5 bases from J, leaving 13 bases between. This CDR3 comprises 13 residues. As DNA, the CDR3 is TGCAGTGCTAGTCCCCAGGGGTTGGAGACCCAGTACTTC. This translates into CSASPQGLETQYF.

In its sample, this clonotype was seen many times. V and J are TRBV29-1 and TRBJ2-1, with 10 bases lining up with TRBD2. J lost 3 bases, V lost 2 bases, and 7 bases had no gene match. Germline assignment: CDR1 SQVTM and CDR2 ANQGSEA. The CDR3 consists of 16 residues. In nucleotides, the CDR3 is TGCAGCGTTGAATGGTCTAGCGGGAGCAACTACAATGAGCAGTTCTTC. Its protein product is CSVEWSSGSNYNEQFF.

This clonotype was detected a few times. The V and J genes are TRBV6-1 and TRBJ2-7, with a possible D match to TRBD2 (6 bases). V lost 6 bases, J lost 10 bases, and 19 bases lay in between. CDR1 MNHNS and CDR2 SASEGT come from the germline V gene. This CDR3 has 13 amino acids. The CDR3 here is CASSPGTGRGQYV. CDR3 nucleotide sequence: TGTGCCAGCAGCCCGGGGACTGGAAGGGGACAGTACGTC.

This clonotype showed up many times. The chain's CDR3 is CASSFDSTDTQYF. In nucleotides, the CDR3 is TGTGCCAGCAGCTTTGACAGCACAGATACGCAGTATTTT. V gene TRBV5-6 combines with J gene TRBJ2-3, with D hard to call. Trimming cost V 2 bases and J 0 bases, with 4 bases left between them. In germline, CDR1 is SGHDT, CDR2 YYEEEE. This CDR3 is 13 amino acids long. The variable domain in full, with the rest retrieved from reference TRBV5-6 and TRBJ2-3, is DAGVTQSPTHLIKTRGQQVTLRCSPKSGHDTVSWYQQALGQGPQFIFQYYEEEERQRGNFPDRFSGHQFPNYSSELNVNALLLGDSALYLCASSFDSTDTQYFGPGTRLTVL.

This clonotype was counted ten times or more. This chain joins TRBV25-1 and TRBJ1-5; no reliable D call. Germline CDR1 is MGHDK and CDR2 is SYGVNS. With 10 bases removed from V and 2 bases from J, the gap between germline ends came to 12 bases. The CDR3 contains 13 residues. CDR3 sequence (DNA): TGTGCCACCCAAGCCCAGGGCAATCAGCCCCAGCATTTT. Its translation is CATQAQGNQPQHF. Filled out from reference TRBV25-1 and TRBJ1-5, the complete variable domain reads EADIYQTPRYLVIGTGKKITLECSQTMGHDKMYWYQQDPGMELHLIHYSYGVNSTEKGDLSSESTVSRIRTEHFPLTLESARPSHTSQYLCATQAQGNQPQHFGDGTRLSIL.

V usage is TRBV20-1 and J usage is TRBJ2-1; no firm D call. The CDR3 totals 11 residues. V lost 6 bases and J lost 8, with 11 bases in between. The germline CDR1 and CDR2 sequences are DFQATT and SNEGSKA (reference sequence). The CDR3 spells CSANLWDEQFF. The CDR3 DNA is TGCAGTGCAAACCTATGGGATGAGCAGTTCTTC.

The genes are TRBV7-3 and TRBJ2-1; TRBD2 matches at 7 bases. This CDR3 spans 16 amino acids. Trimming removed 0 bases from V and 9 bases from J; junction bases left unmatched: 11. The germline CDR1 and CDR2 sequences are SGHTA and FQGTGA. CDR3 nucleotide sequence: TGTGCCAGCAGCTTAACCCCGCTGGGCGGGAGTGGTGAGCAGTTCTTC. Residues: CASSLTPLGGSGEQFF. The whole variable domain, filled in from reference TRBV7-3 and TRBJ2-1, reads GAGVSQTPSNKVTEKGKYVELRCDPISGHTALYWYRQSLGQGPEFLIYFQGTGAADDSGLPNDRFFAVRPEGSVSTLKIQRTERGDSAVYLCASSLTPLGGSGEQFFGPGTRLTVL.

There are a few counts of this clonotype. The chain couples TRBV28 to TRBJ2-7; TRBD1 matches at 7 bases. This CDR3 comprises 15 residues. V lost 5 bases and J lost 6; bases outside the gene matches: 13. Germline V gene lookup returns CDR1 MDHEN and CDR2 SYDVKM. The CDR3 loop is CASSEGGVGSGEQYV. The CDR3 coding sequence is TGTGCCAGCAGTGAAGGGGGCGTAGGTTCCGGCGAGCAGTACGTC.

The rearrangement links TRBV4-2 to TRBJ2-1; D uncertain. This CDR3 has 13 amino acids. CDR1 is LGHNA and CDR2 is YNFKEQ in the germline V gene. Trimming took off 4 bases at V and 7 bases at J, with 11 bases between the two ends. CDR3 in DNA: TGTGCCAGCAGCCCGGCGGTGCTGAATGAGCAGTTCTTC. Translated, it gives CASSPAVLNEQFF.

The chain recombines TRBV12-3 or TRBV12-4 with TRBJ2-7; possible D gene TRBD1, 6 bases. Trimming shortened V by 10 bases and J by 1 base, and 14 bases separated the two germline ends. This CDR3 comprises 13 residues. CDR3 residues: CATAKGQSYEQYF. The CDR3 DNA follows: TGTGCCACCGCCAAAGGACAGTCCTACGAGCAGTACTTC.